Detailed here is one T cell receptor (beta chain). Its target antigen remains unknown. Because the CDR3's place on the DNA is in doubt, the DNA is left out and the CDR3 is given as listed by TCRdb. Amplification of TCR beta CDR3 regions was carried out from RNA transcripts. A first-round RT-PCR of the TCR CDR3 used the HTBI primer set with the Qiagen OneStep RT-PCR kit. A second multiplex PCR round built the libraries, followed by size selection and purification. Paired-end sequencing of the libraries was performed with 100 bp reads on an Illumina HiSeq2000. Turning to the authors' computational methods: SOAPnuke was used to process the raw data, removing reads that contained adapters or uncalled bases, had a mean Phred below 15, or lacked an exact match to the constant primer or identifier. COPE v1.2.5 was used to merge the high-quality paired reads, and each unique nucleotide sequence was defined as a clonotype. MiTCR v1.1 was used to align the clonotypes against IMGT TRBV, TRBD and TRBJ reference segments. Analysis was restricted to V-J combinations with a frequency above 0.0001, which covered 99.2% of repertoires. The TCS score was defined as F50 (clonal expansion) divided by E x V (chaos), with BLOSUM62-based TCRdist calculated between CDR3 peptides within each V-J. Welch's t-statistics and random forest reduced fewer than 600 V-J features to 13, which were used in a naive Bayes classifier (R e1071). The similarity between thyroid and blood repertoires was quantified using the Morisita-Horn index. Through fastp at Q25 and MiXCR, TCRdb rebuilt clones from the public reads, retaining in-frame beta chains. Every entry covers one CDR3 protein and lists the most common genes and DNA from its rows. None of the V and J calls come from the authors' own analysis; TCRdb made them. In this sample the table shows hundreds of thousands of distinct CDR3 sequences, roughly 46% of which occur a single time. The ten biggest clones cover approximately 7.2% of the sample.

The record originates from a study of T cells in Graves' hyperthyroidism and ophthalmopathy (dated by TCRdb to between 2018 and 2021). In terms of the full investigation: A discovery cohort of roughly 100 patients, approximately 44 with Graves' ophthalmopathy and fewer than 65 with stable Graves' hyperthyroidism, was used to find distinguishing TCR V-J signatures. Whether ophthalmopathy could be predicted prospectively was tested in an independent validation cohort made up of 18 to 20 hyperthyroidism patients plus 17 patients who later progressed to ophthalmopathy. The 75 to 100 discovery patients were randomly divided into training and test sets at a 7:3 ratio. In six Graves' hyperthyroidism patients, the study also compared T-cell repertoires from thyroid tissue with T-cell repertoires from blood. After sampling, hyperthyroidism patients received methimazole starting at 30 mg daily, and ophthalmopathy patients received high-dose intravenous methylprednisolone. The paper reports TCR Vbeta CDR3 sequencing of over 130 peripheral blood samples: some 44 ophthalmopathy, under 80 hyperthyroidism and around 17 progressor patients. The study at large found these results: Blood samples also contained most of the expanded thyroid clonotypes (frequency above 0.001), which suggests that blood repertoires may reflect thyroid immune responses. No statistical method was used to set the sample size in advance, and investigators knew the group allocation. Ophthalmopathy was separated from stable hyperthyroidism by a 13 V-J signature model, with around 90% sensitivity and 81% to 82% specificity obtained in cross-validation and 80%/75% obtained in testing. During validation, the model predicted progression to ophthalmopathy a median of approximately 6.5 months ahead of onset, with approximately 70% sensitivity and 72% to 80% specificity.

Patients with uncontrolled infections, other autoimmune diseases, pregnancy or lactation were excluded. Diagnoses were established on the basis of clinical symptoms, serum thyroxine and TRAb, thyroid ultrasound, and orbital computed tomography. Trizol reagent was used to extract total RNA, and RNA quality was then checked on an Agilent 2100 Bioanalyzer. The germline V gene sets CDR1 to SQVTM and CDR2 to ANQGSEA. The CDR3 starts with the cysteine, ends with the phenylalanine, and has 12 residues. Input material: peripheral blood or thyroid tissue (not recorded which). The chain is encoded by TRBV29-1 joined to TRBJ1-5. The receptor was derived from an adult man with Graves' disease, either hyperthyroidism or ophthalmopathy (not recorded which). CDR3 protein: CSVVAGGSYEHF.